This T cell receptor (beta chain) was sequenced during a study of blood T cell repertoires in COVID-19. Participants, about 18 to 100 years old, spanned around 26 US areas. Participants' own reports of clinical history determined their cohort assignment. Cohort 3 recovered donors had two negative PCRs, clearance, or symptom resolution. Measured with immunoSEQ multiplex PCR; TCRdb has only the in-frame clones, and not every one. The repertoire has hundreds of thousands of clones, around 90% of them found once; the top ten carry 8% to 9%. This CDR3 is 15 amino acids long. From germline, CDR1 is SGDLS and CDR2 YYNGEE. V was shortened by 2 bases and J by 0 bases, with 11 bases between the two germline ends.

The chain links TRBV9 to TRBJ1-1, with a tentative D call TRBD1 (6 bases). This receptor was taken from a woman aged 18-30 years who had recovered from COVID-19. The sequenced material came from PBMCs or T cells enriched from blood (not recorded which). CDR3 bases: TGTGCCAGCAGCGTGACAGGTAACATGAACACTGAAGCTTTCTTT. As protein: CASSVTGNMNTEAFF.